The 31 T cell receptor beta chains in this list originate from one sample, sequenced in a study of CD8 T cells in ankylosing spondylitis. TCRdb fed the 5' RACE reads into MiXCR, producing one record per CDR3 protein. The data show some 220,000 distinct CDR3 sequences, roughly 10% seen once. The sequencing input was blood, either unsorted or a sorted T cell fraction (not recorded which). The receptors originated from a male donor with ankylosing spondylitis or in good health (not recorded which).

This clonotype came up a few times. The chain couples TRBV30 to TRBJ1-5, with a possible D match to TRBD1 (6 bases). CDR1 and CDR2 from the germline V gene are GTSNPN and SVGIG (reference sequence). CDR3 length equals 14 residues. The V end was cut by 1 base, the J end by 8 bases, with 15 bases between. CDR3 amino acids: CAWSGGQETEPQHF. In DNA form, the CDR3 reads TGTGCCTGGAGTGGGGGGCAGGAAACTGAGCCCCAGCATTTT.

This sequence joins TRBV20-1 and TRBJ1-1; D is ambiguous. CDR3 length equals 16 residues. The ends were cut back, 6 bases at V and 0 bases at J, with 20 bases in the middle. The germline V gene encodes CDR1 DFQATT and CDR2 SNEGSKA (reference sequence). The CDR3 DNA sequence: TGCAGTGCCCACCGAGGAGGGTTAGTCGTGAACACTGAAGCTTTCTTT. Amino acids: CSAHRGGLVVNTEAFF.

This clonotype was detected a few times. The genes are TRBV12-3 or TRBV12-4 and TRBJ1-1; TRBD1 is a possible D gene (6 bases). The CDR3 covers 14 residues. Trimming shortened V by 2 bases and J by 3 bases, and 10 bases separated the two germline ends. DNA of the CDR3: TGTGCCAGCAGTTTAAGGGGGGTGGACACTGAAGCTTTCTTT. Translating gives CASSLRGVDTEAFF.

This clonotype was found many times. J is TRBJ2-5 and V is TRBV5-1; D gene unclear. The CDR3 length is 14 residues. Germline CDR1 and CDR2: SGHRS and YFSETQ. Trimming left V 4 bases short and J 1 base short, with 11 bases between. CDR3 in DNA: TGCGCCAGCAGCCGTGGGATGGCCCAAGAGACCCAGTACTTC. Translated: CASSRGMAQETQYF.

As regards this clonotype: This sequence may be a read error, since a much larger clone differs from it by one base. In nucleotides, the CDR3 is TGTGCCAGTAGTCCCCAGAGCCGATCCTACAATGAGCAGCTCTTC. It specifies CASSPQSRSYNEQLF. The chain joins TRBV19 to TRBJ2-1; the D is unclear. The CDR3 contains 15 residues. Germline V gene sequence: CDR1 LNHDA, CDR2 SQIVND (reference sequence).

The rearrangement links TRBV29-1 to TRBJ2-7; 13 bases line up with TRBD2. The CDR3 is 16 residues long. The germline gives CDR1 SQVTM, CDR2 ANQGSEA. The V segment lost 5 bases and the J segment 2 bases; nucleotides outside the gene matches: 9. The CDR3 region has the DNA TGCAGCGTTCAAGGGACTAGCGGGAAAGGCCCCTACGAGCAGTACTTC. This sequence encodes CSVQGTSGKGPYEQYF.

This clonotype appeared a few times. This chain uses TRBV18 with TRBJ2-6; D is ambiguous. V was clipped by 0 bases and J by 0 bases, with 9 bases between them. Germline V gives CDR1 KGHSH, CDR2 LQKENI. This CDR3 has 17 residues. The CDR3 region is CASSPPFLYSGANVLTF. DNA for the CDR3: TGTGCCAGCTCACCACCGTTCCTCTACTCTGGGGCCAACGTCCTGACTTTC.

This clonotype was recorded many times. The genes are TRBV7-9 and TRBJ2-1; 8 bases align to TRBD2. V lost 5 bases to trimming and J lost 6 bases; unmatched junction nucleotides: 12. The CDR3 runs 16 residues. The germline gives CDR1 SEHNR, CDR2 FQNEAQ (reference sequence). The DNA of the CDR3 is TGTGCCAGCAGCCCACGTCCCGGGACTAGAGGCAATGAGCAGTTCTTC. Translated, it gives CASSPRPGTRGNEQFF.

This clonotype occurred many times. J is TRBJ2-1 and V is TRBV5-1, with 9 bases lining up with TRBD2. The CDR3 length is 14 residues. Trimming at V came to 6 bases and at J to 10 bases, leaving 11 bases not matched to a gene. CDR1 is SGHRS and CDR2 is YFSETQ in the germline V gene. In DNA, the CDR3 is TGCGCCAGCACCAGTGCTAGCGGGGACCAAGAGCAGTTCTTC. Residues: CASTSASGDQEQFF.

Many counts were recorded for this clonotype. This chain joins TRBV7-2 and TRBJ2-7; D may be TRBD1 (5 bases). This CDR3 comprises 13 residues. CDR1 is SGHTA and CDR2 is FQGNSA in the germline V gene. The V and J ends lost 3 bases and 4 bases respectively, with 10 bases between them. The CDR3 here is CASSLGPMYEQYF. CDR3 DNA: TGTGCCAGCAGCTTGGGGCCAATGTACGAGCAGTACTTC.

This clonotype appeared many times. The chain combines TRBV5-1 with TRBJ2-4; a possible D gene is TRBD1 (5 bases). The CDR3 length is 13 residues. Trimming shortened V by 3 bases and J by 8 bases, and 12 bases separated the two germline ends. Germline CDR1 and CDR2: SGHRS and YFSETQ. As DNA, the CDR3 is TGCGCCAGCAGCTCCAGCTTCAGGGACATTCAGTACTTC. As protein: CASSSSFRDIQYF. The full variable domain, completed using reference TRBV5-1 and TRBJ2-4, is KAGVTQTPRYLIKTRGQQVTLSCSPISGHRSVSWYQQTPGQGLQFLFEYFSETQRNKGNFPGRFSGRQFSNSRSEMNVSTLELGDSALYLCASSSSFRDIQYFGAGTRLSVL.

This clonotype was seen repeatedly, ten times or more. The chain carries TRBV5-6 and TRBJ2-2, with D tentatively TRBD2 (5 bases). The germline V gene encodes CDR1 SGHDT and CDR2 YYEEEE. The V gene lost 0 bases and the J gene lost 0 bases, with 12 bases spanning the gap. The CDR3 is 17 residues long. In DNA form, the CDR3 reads TGTGCCAGCAGCTTGGTGGGAGACTACTCGAACACCGGGGAGCTGTTTTTT. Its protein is CASSLVGDYSNTGELFF.

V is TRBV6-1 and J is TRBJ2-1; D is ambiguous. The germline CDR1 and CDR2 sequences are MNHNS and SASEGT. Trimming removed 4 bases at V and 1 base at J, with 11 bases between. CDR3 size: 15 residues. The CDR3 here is CASSVGYQSYNEQFF. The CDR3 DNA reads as TGTGCCAGCAGTGTAGGGTATCAGTCCTACAATGAGCAGTTCTTC.

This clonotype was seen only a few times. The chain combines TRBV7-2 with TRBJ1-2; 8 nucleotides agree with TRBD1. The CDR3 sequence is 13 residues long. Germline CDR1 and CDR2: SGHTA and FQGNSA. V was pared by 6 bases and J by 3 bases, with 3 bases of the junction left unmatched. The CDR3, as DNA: TGTGCCAGCAGGGGACAGGCCGACTATGGCTACACCTTC. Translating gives CASRGQADYGYTF.

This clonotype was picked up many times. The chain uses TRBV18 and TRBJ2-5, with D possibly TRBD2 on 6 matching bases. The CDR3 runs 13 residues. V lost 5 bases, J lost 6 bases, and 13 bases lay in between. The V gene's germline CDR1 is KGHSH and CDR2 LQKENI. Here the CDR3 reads CASSGSLAQTQYF. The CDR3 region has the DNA TGTGCCAGCTCAGGTTCACTAGCCCAGACCCAGTACTTC.

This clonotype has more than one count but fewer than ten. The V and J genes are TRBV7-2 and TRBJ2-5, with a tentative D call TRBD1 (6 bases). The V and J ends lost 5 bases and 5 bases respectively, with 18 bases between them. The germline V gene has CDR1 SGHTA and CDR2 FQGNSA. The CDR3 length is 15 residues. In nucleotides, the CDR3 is TGTGCCAGCAGCCCCAATGTGGGGGCTGGGGAGACCCAGTACTTC. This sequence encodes CASSPNVGAGETQYF.

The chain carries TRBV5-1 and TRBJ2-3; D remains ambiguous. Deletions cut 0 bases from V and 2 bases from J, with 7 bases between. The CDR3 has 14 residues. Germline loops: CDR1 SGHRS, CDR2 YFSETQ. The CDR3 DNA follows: TGCGCCAGCAGCTTGGGTGGGATCACAGATACGCAGTATTTT. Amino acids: CASSLGGITDTQYF.

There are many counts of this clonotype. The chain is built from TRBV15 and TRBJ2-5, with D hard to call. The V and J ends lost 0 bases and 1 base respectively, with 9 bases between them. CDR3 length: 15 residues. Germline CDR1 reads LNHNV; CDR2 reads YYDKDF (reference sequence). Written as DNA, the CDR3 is TGTGCCACCAGCAGAGATGTCTCGGGCCAAGAGACCCAGTACTTC. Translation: CATSRDVSGQETQYF. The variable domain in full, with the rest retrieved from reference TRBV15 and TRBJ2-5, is DAMVIQNPRYQVTQFGKPVTLSCSQTLNHNVMYWYQQKSSQAPKLLFHYYDKDFNNEADTPDNFQSRRPNTSFCFLDIRSPGLGDTAMYLCATSRDVSGQETQYFGPGTRLLVL.

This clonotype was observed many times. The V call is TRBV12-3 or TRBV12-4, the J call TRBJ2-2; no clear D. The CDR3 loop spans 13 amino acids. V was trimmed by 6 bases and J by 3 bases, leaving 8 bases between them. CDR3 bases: TGTGCCAGCAGCCGACACGACACCGGGGAGCTGTTTTTT. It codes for CASSRHDTGELFF.

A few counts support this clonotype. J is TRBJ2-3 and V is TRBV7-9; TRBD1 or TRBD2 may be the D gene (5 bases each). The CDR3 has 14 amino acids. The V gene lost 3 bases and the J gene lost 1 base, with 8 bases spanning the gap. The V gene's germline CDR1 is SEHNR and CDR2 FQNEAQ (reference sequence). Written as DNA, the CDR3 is TGTGCCAGCAGCTTCATGGGGGGCACAGATACGCAGTATTTT. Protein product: CASSFMGGTDTQYF.

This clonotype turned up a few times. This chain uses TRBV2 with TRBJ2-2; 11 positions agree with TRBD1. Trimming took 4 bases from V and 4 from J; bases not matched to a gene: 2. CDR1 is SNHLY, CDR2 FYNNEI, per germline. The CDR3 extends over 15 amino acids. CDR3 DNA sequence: TGTGCCAGCAGTGGGACAGGGGGCTTCACCGGGGAGCTGTTTTTT. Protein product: CASSGTGGFTGELFF.

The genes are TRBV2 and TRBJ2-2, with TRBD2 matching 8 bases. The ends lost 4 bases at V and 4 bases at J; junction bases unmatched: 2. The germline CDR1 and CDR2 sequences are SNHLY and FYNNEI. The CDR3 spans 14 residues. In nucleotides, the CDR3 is TGTGCCAGCAGTGGGACTAGCTCCACCGGGGAGCTGTTTTTT. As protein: CASSGTSSTGELFF. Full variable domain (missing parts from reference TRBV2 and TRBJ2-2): EPEVTQTPSHQVTQMGQEVILRCVPISNHLYFYWYRQILGQKVEFLVSFYNNEISEKSEIFDDQFSVERPDGSNFTLKIRSTKLEDSAMYFCASSGTSSTGELFFGEGSRLTVL.

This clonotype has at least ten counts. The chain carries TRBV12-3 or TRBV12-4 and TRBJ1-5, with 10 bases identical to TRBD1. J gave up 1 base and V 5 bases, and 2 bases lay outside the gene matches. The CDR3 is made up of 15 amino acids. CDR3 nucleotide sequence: TGTGCCAGCAGTGCGGGACAGGGGAGCAATCAGCCCCAGCATTTT. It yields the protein CASSAGQGSNQPQHF.

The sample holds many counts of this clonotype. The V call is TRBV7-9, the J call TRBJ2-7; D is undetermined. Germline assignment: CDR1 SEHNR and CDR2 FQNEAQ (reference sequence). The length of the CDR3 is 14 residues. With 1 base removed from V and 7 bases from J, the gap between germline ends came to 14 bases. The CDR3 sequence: CASSLGGFSQEQYF. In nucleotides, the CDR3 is TGTGCCAGCAGCTTAGGGGGATTCTCTCAAGAGCAGTACTTC.

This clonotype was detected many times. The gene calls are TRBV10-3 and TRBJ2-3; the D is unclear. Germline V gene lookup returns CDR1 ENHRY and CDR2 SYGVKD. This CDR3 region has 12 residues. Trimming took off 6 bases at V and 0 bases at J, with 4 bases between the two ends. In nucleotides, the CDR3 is TGTGCCATCAGGGGGAGCACAGATACGCAGTATTTT. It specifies CAIRGSTDTQYF.

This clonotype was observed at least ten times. This CDR3 reads CASSQDYSGGAGEKLFF. DNA for the CDR3: TGTGCCAGCAGCCAAGATTATTCAGGGGGCGCAGGGGAAAAACTGTTTTTT. V gene TRBV4-2 combines with J gene TRBJ1-4; 8 positions agree with TRBD1. V lost 0 bases to trimming and J lost 8 bases; unmatched junction nucleotides: 11. This CDR3 is built from 17 residues. CDR1 is LGHNA and CDR2 is YNFKEQ in the germline V gene.

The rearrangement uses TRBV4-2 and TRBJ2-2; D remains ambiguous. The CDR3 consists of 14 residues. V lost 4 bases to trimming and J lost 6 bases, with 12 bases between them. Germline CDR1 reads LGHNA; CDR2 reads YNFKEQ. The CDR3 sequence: CASSPGLLSGELFF. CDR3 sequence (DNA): TGTGCCAGCAGCCCCGGGCTCCTCTCCGGGGAGCTGTTTTTT.

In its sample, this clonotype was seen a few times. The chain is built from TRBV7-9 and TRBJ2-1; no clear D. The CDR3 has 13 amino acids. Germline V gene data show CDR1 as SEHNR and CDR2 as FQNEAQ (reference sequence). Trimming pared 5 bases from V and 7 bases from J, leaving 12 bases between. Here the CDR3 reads CASSPPSENEQFF. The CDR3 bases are TGTGCCAGCAGCCCTCCGAGCGAGAATGAGCAGTTCTTC.

The CDR3 reads CASSLGQGDAGELFF. DNA of the CDR3: TGCGCCAGCAGCTTGGGGCAGGGGGACGCCGGGGAGCTGTTTTTT. This chain joins TRBV5-1 and TRBJ2-2; 7 bases are a match to TRBD1. There are 15 residues in the CDR3. Germline CDR1 is SGHRS and CDR2 is YFSETQ. V lost 0 bases, J lost 6 bases, and 5 bases stayed unmatched.

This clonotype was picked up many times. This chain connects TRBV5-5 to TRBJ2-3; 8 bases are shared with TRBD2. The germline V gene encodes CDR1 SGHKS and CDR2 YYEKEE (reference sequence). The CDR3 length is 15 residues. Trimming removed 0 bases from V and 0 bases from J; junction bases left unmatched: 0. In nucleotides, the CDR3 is TGTGCCAGCAGCTTGGGACTAGCGAGCACAGATACGCAGTATTTT. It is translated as CASSLGLASTDTQYF.

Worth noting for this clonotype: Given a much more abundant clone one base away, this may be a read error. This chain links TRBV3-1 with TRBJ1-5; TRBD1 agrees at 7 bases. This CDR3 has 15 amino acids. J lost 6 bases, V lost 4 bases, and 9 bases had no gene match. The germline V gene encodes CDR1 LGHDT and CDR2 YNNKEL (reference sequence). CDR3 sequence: CASSLGMTGIQPQHF. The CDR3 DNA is TGTGCCAGCAGCCTTGGGATGACAGGGATTCAGCCCCAGCATTTT.